Below, one TCR beta chain is given with its context. The CDR3 totals 14 residues. V was cut by 0 bases and J by 3 bases, with 11 bases left in between. Looked up from germline, CDR1 is SQVTM and CDR2 is ANQGSEA. As processed by the authors: Reference gene primer amplification yielded estimated nucleated cell counts. Repertoires were generated with immunoSEQ multiplex PCR, while TCRdb's copy carries only in-frame clones and drops some. V and J calls and clone size are given by that table; D and trimming were obtained from the DNA. Found here are approximately 390,000 clones, 80% to 90% of them singletons; the top ten hold about a tenth. The sample comes from a study of blood T cell repertoires in COVID-19. Across the study: The samples span acute and convalescent COVID-19 from the United States, Italy and Spain.

The J gene is TRBJ1-2, the V gene TRBV29-1; D might be TRBD1 (5 bases). Material: PBMCs or T cells enriched from blood (not recorded which). This sequence originates from a woman in her forties or fifties who had recovered from COVID-19. CDR3 protein: CSVEEGGRHYGYTF. CDR3 DNA sequence: TGCAGCGTTGAAGAGGGGGGGAGACACTATGGCTACACCTTC.